Below are 17 T cell receptor beta chains sequenced from a single sample in a study of brain T cells in children with intractable seizures. Generated by immunoSEQ multiplex PCR, the TCRdb table keeps only in-frame clones and is missing some. The profile shows tens of thousands of clones, about 93% of them singletons. The sample was peripheral blood, taken at surgery. Every receptor here comes from a girl aged 2 to 9 with tuberous sclerosis and intractable seizures.

The chain employs TRBV7-8 and TRBJ2-7; possible D gene TRBD1, 5 bases. The CDR3 consists of 14 residues. The germline V gene encodes CDR1 SGHVS and CDR2 FQNEAQ. V dropped 2 bases and J dropped 2 bases, with 10 bases sitting between them. The CDR3 DNA reads TGTGCCAGCAGCTTATTTCAGACAGCCTACGAGCAGTACTTC. This encodes CASSLFQTAYEQYF.

V is TRBV19 and J is TRBJ1-1; D gene uncertain. The CDR3 runs 13 residues. V was shortened by 6 bases and J by 1 base, with 9 bases between the two germline ends. CDR1 LNHDA and CDR2 SQIVND come from the germline V gene (reference sequence). This CDR3 reads CASSPGWNTEAFF. CDR3 DNA sequence: TGTGCCAGTAGCCCCGGTTGGAACACTGAAGCTTTCTTT.

The chain joins TRBV5-4 to TRBJ1-2; no reliable D call. Deletions cut 4 bases from V and 7 bases from J, with 14 bases between. The germline CDR1 and CDR2 sequences are SGHNT and YYREEE (reference sequence). This CDR3 is 13 amino acids long. CDR3 nucleotide sequence: TGTGCCAGCAGCCTCACCGAGGCCCGTGGCTACACCTTC. Translated: CASSLTEARGYTF.

This clone occurred once. This rearrangement joins TRBV7-9 to TRBJ1-2; no firm D call. This CDR3 is built from 13 residues. Trimming took off 1 base at V and 8 bases at J, with 11 bases between the two ends. Germline V lookup: CDR1 SEHNR, CDR2 FQNEAQ (reference sequence). The DNA for the CDR3 is TGTGCCAGCAGCTTAGTAGGGAGTAGCGGCTACACCTTC. As protein: CASSLVGSSGYTF.

The chain has TRBV4-2 and TRBJ2-2; D might be TRBD1 (5 bases). V shed 2 bases and J shed 1 base, with 14 bases lying between them. Germline V gives CDR1 LGHNA, CDR2 YNFKEQ. This CDR3 contains 17 residues. In DNA, the CDR3 is TGTGCCAGCAGCCAACTAGGGGTTTTGGTGAACACCGGGGAGCTGTTTTTT. Translating it yields CASSQLGVLVNTGELFF.

The chain combines TRBV6-6 with TRBJ1-4, with a weak D call TRBD1 (5 bases). There are 15 residues in the CDR3. Trimming shortened V by 6 bases and J by 0 bases, and 11 bases separated the two germline ends. Germline V gene lookup returns CDR1 MNHNY and CDR2 SVGAGI (reference sequence). The CDR3 DNA reads as TGTGCCAGCAGGGACGGGACCGCAACTAATGAAAAACTGTTTTTT. This sequence encodes CASRDGTATNEKLFF.

The chain couples TRBV29-1 to TRBJ2-7; D might be TRBD1 (5 bases). The CDR3 length is 11 residues. Between the trimmed V and J ends, which lost 4 bases and 6 bases, there was a span of 10 bases. CDR1 is SQVTM, CDR2 ANQGSEA, per germline. The CDR3 loop reads CSVGQGAEQYV. In DNA, the CDR3 is TGCAGCGTTGGCCAGGGTGCCGAGCAGTACGTC.

The genes are TRBV28 and TRBJ2-4, with 10 bases matching TRBD1. The CDR3 length is 17 residues. The trim removed 4 bases at V and 2 bases at J, leaving 8 bases unmatched. From germline, CDR1 is MDHEN and CDR2 SYDVKM. In nucleotides, the CDR3 is TGTGCCAGCAGTTCCGGGACAGGGGTGAGGACCAAAAACATTCAGTACTTC. It yields the protein CASSSGTGVRTKNIQYF.

The V and J genes are TRBV7-2 and TRBJ1-1, with a weak D call TRBD1 (6 bases). Trimming pared 4 bases from V and 1 base from J, leaving 13 bases between. The CDR3 is 15 amino acids. The germline gives CDR1 SGHTA, CDR2 FQGNSA. CDR3 in DNA: TGTGCCAGCAGCTCTTACAGGGCGGGGAACACTGAAGCTTTCTTT. It yields the protein CASSSYRAGNTEAFF.

The sample holds one count of this clone. The chain links TRBV28 to TRBJ1-2; D may be TRBD1 (5 bases). Trimming left V 2 bases short and J 5 bases short, with 18 bases between. Germline lookup yields CDR1 MDHEN and CDR2 SYDVKM. CDR3 length: 16 amino acids. CDR3 loop: CASSLLPSGAPYGYTF. For the CDR3, the DNA is TGTGCCAGCAGTTTACTCCCGTCCGGGGCCCCTTATGGCTACACCTTC.

The chain has TRBV27 and TRBJ1-2; D ambiguous. Trimming took off 8 bases at V and 2 bases at J, with 12 bases between the two ends. The germline V gene encodes CDR1 MNHEY and CDR2 SMNVEV (reference sequence). The CDR3 length is 13 residues. Here the CDR3 reads CASSPTVNYGYTF. In nucleotides, the CDR3 is TGTGCCAGCTCCCCGACTGTGAACTATGGCTACACCTTC.

DNA for the CDR3: TGCGCCAGTTCTCAGGGGGCTGGAAACACCATATATTTT. It encodes CASSQGAGNTIYF. The chain has TRBV5-1 and TRBJ1-3; 7 bases align to TRBD1. The CDR3 covers 13 residues. Germline trimming cut 8 bases from V and 2 bases from J; bases unmatched to any gene: 4. The germline CDR1 and CDR2 sequences are SGHRS and YFSETQ.

The genes are TRBV2 and TRBJ2-5; no firm D call. V lost 2 bases and J lost 6, with 4 bases in between. The germline V gene encodes CDR1 SNHLY and CDR2 FYNNEI. CDR3 length: 11 amino acids. CDR3 region: CASSERKTQYF. CDR3 nucleotide sequence: TGTGCCAGCAGTGAACGAAAGACCCAGTACTTC. Full variable domain (missing parts from reference TRBV2 and TRBJ2-5): EPEVTQTPSHQVTQMGQEVILRCVPISNHLYFYWYRQILGQKVEFLVSFYNNEISEKSEIFDDQFSVERPDGSNFTLKIRSTKLEDSAMYFCASSERKTQYFGPGTRLLVL.

The chain joins TRBV7-2 to TRBJ2-5; 12 positions match TRBD2. Germline loops: CDR1 SGHTA, CDR2 FQGNSA. This CDR3 has 16 amino acids. The V gene end was trimmed by 4 bases and the J gene end by 5 bases; junction bases not matched to a gene: 8. The DNA for the CDR3 is TGTGCCAGCAGCTCCATCCTAGCGGGGGGGAGGGAGACCCAGTACTTC. This codes for CASSSILAGGRETQYF.

This chain links TRBV5-1 with TRBJ2-5; 12 nucleotides align to TRBD2. Germline CDR1 reads SGHRS; CDR2 reads YFSETQ. The CDR3 runs to 18 residues. V was clipped by 4 bases and J by 0 bases; unmatched bases: 10. CDR3: CASSPGTSGSLYQETQYF. The CDR3 nucleotides are TGCGCCAGCAGCCCAGGGACTAGCGGGTCCTTGTACCAAGAGACCCAGTACTTC.

The rearrangement joins TRBV9 to TRBJ1-2; tentatively, D is TRBD1 (6 bases). The germline V gene has CDR1 SGDLS and CDR2 YYNGEE. The CDR3 sequence is 15 residues long. V lost 4 bases and J lost 5, with 18 bases in between. The CDR3 here is CASSSPPDRLYGYTF. CDR3 DNA: TGTGCCAGCAGCTCCCCCCCGGACAGACTATATGGCTACACCTTC.

The chain couples TRBV5-1 to TRBJ2-1, with D perhaps TRBD2 (5 bases). The CDR3 length is 16 residues. CDR1 is SGHRS, CDR2 YFSETQ, per germline. Trimming took off 4 bases at V and 0 bases at J, with 14 bases between the two ends. The CDR3 loop is CASSPPLASSYNEQFF. The CDR3, as DNA: TGCGCCAGCAGCCCACCCCTAGCCAGCTCCTACAATGAGCAGTTCTTC.